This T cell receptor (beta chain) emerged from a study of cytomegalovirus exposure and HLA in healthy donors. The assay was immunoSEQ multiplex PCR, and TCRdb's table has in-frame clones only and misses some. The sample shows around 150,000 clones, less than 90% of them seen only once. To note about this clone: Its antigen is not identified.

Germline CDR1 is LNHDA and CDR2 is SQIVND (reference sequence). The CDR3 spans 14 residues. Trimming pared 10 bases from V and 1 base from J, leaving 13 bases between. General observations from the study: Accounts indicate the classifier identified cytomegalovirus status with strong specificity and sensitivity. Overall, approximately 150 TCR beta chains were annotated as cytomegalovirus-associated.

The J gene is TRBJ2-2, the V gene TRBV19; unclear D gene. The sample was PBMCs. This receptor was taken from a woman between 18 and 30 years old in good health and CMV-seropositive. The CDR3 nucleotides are TGTGCCACCTCAGGTCGGATGAACACCGGGGAGCTGTTTTTT. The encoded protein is CATSGRMNTGELFF.